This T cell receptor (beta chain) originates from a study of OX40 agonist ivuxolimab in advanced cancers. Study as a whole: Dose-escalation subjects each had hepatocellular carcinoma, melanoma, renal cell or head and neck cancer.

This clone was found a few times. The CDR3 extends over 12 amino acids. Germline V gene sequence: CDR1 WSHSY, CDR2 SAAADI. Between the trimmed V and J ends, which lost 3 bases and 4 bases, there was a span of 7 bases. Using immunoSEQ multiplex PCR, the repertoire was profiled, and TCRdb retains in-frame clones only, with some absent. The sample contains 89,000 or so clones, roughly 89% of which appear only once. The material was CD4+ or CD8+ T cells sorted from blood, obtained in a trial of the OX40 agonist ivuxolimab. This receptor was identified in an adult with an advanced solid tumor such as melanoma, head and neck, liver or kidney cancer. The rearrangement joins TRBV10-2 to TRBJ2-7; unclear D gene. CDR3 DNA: TGCGCCAGCAGTGATTTCGAGTACGAGCAGTACGTC. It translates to CASSDFEYEQYV.